A selection of T cell receptor beta chains follows, all from one sample in a study of early T cells in non-severe SARS-CoV-2 infection. TCRdb processed the 5' RACE reads anew with MiXCR; each CDR3 protein has one entry. The sample yields 75,000 to 100,000 distinct CDR3 sequences, about 15% seen once. Sequencing input: whole blood. These TCRs come from an adult who was a healthcare worker with PCR-confirmed SARS-CoV-2 infection or an uninfected control (not recorded which). Each CDR3 is given with its conserved first and last residue. Each record gives: V gene, CDR3 protein.

>TRBV2
CASSPQRGGRNEQFF
>TRBV5-4
CASSHSGELFF
>TRBV3-1
CASSPGQLHSPLHF
>TRBV14
CASSQAGTGDEKLFF
>TRBV6-5
CASSYQRRWGTGELFF
>TRBV20-1
CSARDRQGSYNSPLHF
>TRBV12-3/TRBV12-4
CASSSPSRRGYTF
>TRBV14
CASSVASSYNSPLHF
>TRBV5-5
CASSLKGVPPSPLHF
>TRBV27
CASRPDTYNSPLHF
>TRBV20-1
CSASREADTQYF
>TRBV18
CASSQELQLAANEKLFF
>TRBV7-2
CASSSEVTGGETQYF
>TRBV18
CASSRGTGSPDTQYF
>TRBV5-1
CASSGTGAGTEAFF
>TRBV18
CASSPTVVGNYGYTF
>TRBV19
CASSIRGSGANVLTF
>TRBV12-5
CASGLGTGVTEAFF
>TRBV6-2/TRBV6-3
CASSYLLLAGVRNGELFF
>TRBV4-1
CASSQTILSGGSSTDTQYF
>TRBV3-1
CASSQDTGKAFF
>TRBV10-3
CAISESPRLAGEQETQYF
>TRBV7-9
CASSFRGDGYTF
>TRBV6-1
CASSEGGPRKTQYF
>TRBV9
CASSARTGGTGYTF
>TRBV20-1
CSARVGVNTEAFF
>TRBV7-8
CASSLGLAGGFLDEQFF
>TRBV19
CASSMRQNTGELFF
>TRBV7-2
CASSLMRGGTDTQYF
>TRBV10-1
CASSELRGGYNEQFF
>TRBV30
CAWSAATVSGNTIYF
>TRBV12-3/TRBV12-4
CASSKHRVRTGELFF
>TRBV7-8
CASSLDRAVYGYTF
>TRBV28
CASNMDRGRINEQFF
>TRBV5-1
CASSTRGGNEQFF
>TRBV24-1
CATTAGISNTEAFF
>TRBV7-7
CASSPWTSGGGETQYF
>TRBV28
CASSFIGGDTQYF
>TRBV19
CASSIPNSPLHF
>TRBV7-2
CASSLIGRGSDEQFF
>TRBV29-1
CSVALDSGNTIYF
>TRBV2
CASSDREEKLFF
>TRBV12-3/TRBV12-4
CASSFLLSVEAFF
>TRBV18
CASSASFGQASNQPQHF
>TRBV28
CASRTQGSGNTIYF
>TRBV7-3
CASSQGEGTEVFF
>TRBV9
CASSPRPSGGASTDTQYF
>TRBV12-3/TRBV12-4
CASSLLTVLAKNIQYF
>TRBV5-1
CASSSSYQGSGNTIYF
>TRBV12-3/TRBV12-4
CASRGLVAGGTEQFF
>TRBV20-1
CSARDPGGQPQHF
>TRBV4-1
CASSHLPSGSGANVLTF
>TRBV20-1
CSASSPRDRGRNEQFF
>TRBV6-5
CASRGLAGQTQYF
>TRBV6-1
CASSSARGTNEKLFF
>TRBV29-1
CSVTGNSANTGELFF
>TRBV2
CANRDRGYSPLHF
>TRBV12-3/TRBV12-4
CASSFEVYYGYTF
>TRBV6-2/TRBV6-3
CASSYVRDGYTF